A single sample is the source of the 22 T cell receptor beta chains below, sequenced in a study of T-cell memory formation after mild COVID-19. TCRdb reprocessed the 5' RACE reads via MiXCR and lists one record per CDR3 protein. There are approximately 450,000 distinct CDR3 sequences in the sample; 15% to 20% occur only once, and roughly an eighth lies in the top ten. Sample: PBMCs or a T cell subset sorted from them (not recorded which). The receptors derive from an adult woman who had mild COVID-19 (a few samples of this study predate the infection). Cell type and time point are not known.

This clonotype was found many times. V and J are TRBV19 and TRBJ1-4, with D unclear. Germline CDR1 reads LNHDA; CDR2 reads SQIVND (reference sequence). This CDR3 region has 17 residues. Trimming left V 3 bases short and J 0 bases short, with 14 bases between. CDR3 in DNA: TGTGCCAGTAGTATTTCTGGCGGTGACGCAACTAATGAAAAACTGTTTTTT. It is translated as CASSISGGDATNEKLFF.

Concerning this clonotype: Sequence at one end of the junction differs from germline and may be a read error. The V and J genes are TRBV20-1 and TRBJ2-3, with 7 bases aligning to TRBD2. CDR1 DFQATT and CDR2 SNEGSKA come from the germline V gene (reference sequence). This CDR3 spans 16 amino acids. The CDR3 is CSARGFEREAADTQYF. The CDR3 nucleotides are TGCAGTGCGAGAGGGTTTGAGCGGGAAGCTGCGGATACGCAGTATTTT.

The V gene is TRBV6-2 or TRBV6-3, the J gene TRBJ2-5; D unresolved. CDR1 and CDR2 from the germline V gene are MNHEY and SVGEGT. The V end lost 3 bases, the J end lost 5 bases, and 22 bases lay between the germline ends. This CDR3 is built from 17 residues. The CDR3 reads CASSYVPAGQAWETQYF. Written as DNA, the CDR3 is TGTGCCAGCAGTTATGTTCCGGCCGGCCAGGCTTGGGAGACCCAGTACTTC.

This clonotype has a count of ten or more. The rearrangement uses TRBV29-1 and TRBJ2-5; 8 bases match TRBD2. Germline CDR1 reads SQVTM; CDR2 reads ANQGSEA. V shed 5 bases and J 5 bases; nucleotides not matched to a gene: 10. The CDR3 sequence is 14 residues long. CDR3 protein: CSVTLAALRETQYF. The DNA for the CDR3 is TGCAGCGTTACACTAGCGGCCCTAAGGGAGACCCAGTACTTC.

This chain connects TRBV4-3 to TRBJ2-1; TRBD2 matches at 8 bases. J was trimmed by 8 bases and V by 1 base; bases with no gene match: 4. The CDR3 covers 14 residues. The V gene's germline CDR1 is LGHNA and CDR2 YSLEER. The DNA of the CDR3 is TGCGCCAGCAGCCAAGTCGGGGGGGTCGATGAGCAGTTCTTC. This encodes CASSQVGGVDEQFF.

The CDR3 DNA sequence: TGTGCCACCAGCAGAGACTTCACAGATACGCAGTATTTT. The encoded protein is CATSRDFTDTQYF. The chain is built from TRBV15 and TRBJ2-3, with unresolved D. CDR3 length equals 13 residues. The germline gives CDR1 LNHNV, CDR2 YYDKDF (reference sequence). V was clipped by 0 bases and J by 2 bases, with 3 bases between them.

This chain joins TRBV7-3 and TRBJ2-3; 7 bases are shared with TRBD2. Germline lookup yields CDR1 SGHTA and CDR2 FQGTGA. This CDR3 is built from 15 residues. V lost 1 base and J lost 6; bases outside the gene matches: 7. Written as DNA, the CDR3 is TGTGCCAGCAGCTTAAACGGCGGACTAGTCGATACGCAGTATTTT. Its translation is CASSLNGGLVDTQYF.

The rearrangement links TRBV11-2 to TRBJ2-5, with 9 bases identical to TRBD2. This CDR3 region has 16 residues. V trimming: 5 bases; J trimming: 4 bases; junction bases outside the gene matches: 11. Germline assignment: CDR1 SGHAT and CDR2 FQNNGV. The CDR3 nucleotides are TGTGCCAGCAGCCCAAACCCAGCGGGGGGCAGAGAGACCCAGTACTTC. Its protein product is CASSPNPAGGRETQYF.

There are many counts of this clonotype. V is TRBV25-1 and J is TRBJ1-1; D unresolved. This CDR3 region has 14 residues. V was clipped by 1 base and J by 5 bases, with 11 bases between them. Per the germline V gene, CDR1 is MGHDK and CDR2 is SYGVNS. This chain's CDR3 is CASSEWGSRTEAFF. CDR3 bases: TGTGCCAGCAGTGAATGGGGTTCGCGAACTGAAGCTTTCTTT. The variable domain in full, with the rest retrieved from reference TRBV25-1 and TRBJ1-1, is EADIYQTPRYLVIGTGKKITLECSQTMGHDKMYWYQQDPGMELHLIHYSYGVNSTEKGDLSSESTVSRIRTEHFPLTLESARPSHTSQYLCASSEWGSRTEAFFGQGTRLTVV.

This clonotype was detected ten times or more. This chain uses TRBV7-9 with TRBJ2-1; D is possibly TRBD2 (6 bases). The CDR3 length is 13 residues. Trimming removed 6 bases from V and 11 bases from J, with 17 bases in between. CDR1 and CDR2 from the germline V gene are SEHNR and FQNEAQ (reference sequence). CDR3 DNA: TGTGCCAGCAGGGATGGGACTGCGGGGCAGCAGTTCTTC. Translation gives CASRDGTAGQQFF.

The chain carries TRBV4-2 and TRBJ1-6, with a possible D match to TRBD1 (6 bases). Germline CDR1 LGHNA, CDR2 YNFKEQ. V lost 0 bases and J lost 9, with 12 bases in between. The CDR3 sequence is 15 residues long. The CDR3 DNA reads TGTGCCAGCAGCCAAGATGAGACAGGACCTTCACCCCTCCACTTT. Residues: CASSQDETGPSPLHF.

This clonotype was found a few times. This chain uses TRBV20-1 with TRBJ2-7; 10 nucleotides match TRBD2. Germline V lookup: CDR1 DFQATT, CDR2 SNEGSKA (reference sequence). The CDR3 sequence is 15 residues long. V lost 0 bases, J lost 2 bases, and 4 bases stayed unmatched. The CDR3 sequence is CSARDASGSTYEQYF. The DNA of the CDR3 is TGCAGTGCTAGAGATGCTAGCGGGAGCACCTACGAGCAGTACTTC.

This clonotype has more than one count but fewer than ten. This chain links TRBV7-9 with TRBJ1-4; unclear D gene. Germline lookup yields CDR1 SEHNR and CDR2 FQNEAQ (reference sequence). The CDR3 runs to 14 residues. Trimming stripped 0 bases from V and 8 bases from J, with 10 bases between. The DNA for the CDR3 is TGTGCCAGCAGCTTAGCGGAGGGTGGGGAAAAACTGTTTTTT. Residues: CASSLAEGGEKLFF.

V gene TRBV5-1 combines with J gene TRBJ2-7; 12 nucleotides agree with TRBD2. J gave up 5 bases and V 2 bases, and 8 bases lay outside the gene matches. Germline V gene sequence: CDR1 SGHRS, CDR2 YFSETQ. This CDR3 is 16 amino acids long. CDR3 in amino acids: CASSLVLTSGSDEQYF. CDR3 nucleotides: TGCGCCAGCAGCTTAGTGTTGACTAGCGGGAGTGACGAGCAGTACTTC.

The genes are TRBV20-1 and TRBJ2-7; possibly TRBD1 for D (5 bases). V was shortened by 1 base and J by 2 bases, with 12 bases between the two germline ends. The length of the CDR3 is 14 residues. Germline CDR1 is DFQATT and CDR2 is SNEGSKA (reference sequence). CDR3 in DNA: TGCAGTGCTAGAGCGGGTGGGGCCCCCTACGAGCAGTACTTC. Protein product: CSARAGGAPYEQYF.

V gene TRBV2 combines with J gene TRBJ2-2, with a tentative D call TRBD1 (5 bases). The ends were cut back, 7 bases at V and 8 bases at J, with 17 bases in the middle. CDR3 length: 14 amino acids. CDR1 and CDR2 (germline): SNHLY, FYNNEI. CDR3 loop: CASIRAGRAGELFF. In DNA, the CDR3 is TGTGCCAGCATCCGGGCAGGGCGAGCAGGGGAGCTGTTTTTT.

The genes are TRBV12-3 or TRBV12-4 and TRBJ1-4; TRBD1 is a possible D gene (6 bases). V lost 5 bases to trimming and J lost 3 bases, with 10 bases between them. The CDR3 runs 14 residues. The CDR3 nucleotides are TGTGCCAGCAGTCTCGGGACACCTAATGAAAAACTGTTTTTT. It specifies CASSLGTPNEKLFF.

This sequence joins TRBV20-1 and TRBJ2-3; TRBD2 matches at 9 bases. This CDR3 has 15 residues. Germline CDR1 is DFQATT and CDR2 is SNEGSKA (reference sequence). The J segment lost 3 bases and the V segment lost 3 bases, leaving 7 bases of the junction unmatched. The chain's CDR3 is CSARGAGGGTDTQYF. DNA for the CDR3: TGCAGTGCTAGGGGTGCGGGAGGGGGGACAGATACGCAGTATTTT.

This clonotype was observed many times. This chain links TRBV7-7 with TRBJ2-1, with TRBD2 identical over 8 bases. V shed 5 bases, J shed 4 bases, and the junction held 7 bases outside the gene matches. Per the germline V gene, CDR1 is SSHAT and CDR2 is FNYEAQ (reference sequence). The CDR3 is made up of 15 amino acids. CDR3 DNA: TGTGCCAGCAGCCTAGTCCCGGGGGGGTACAATGAGCAGTTCTTC. Translated, it gives CASSLVPGGYNEQFF.

This clonotype was detected only a few times. One end of the junction fails to match germline, which may point to a read error. The chain's CDR3 is CASSQTGTGFTPRDF. CDR3 nucleotides: TGTGCCAGCAGCCAAACCGGGACAGGGTTTACCCCGAGGGACTTC. The chain employs TRBV28 and TRBJ2-5, with 9 bases lining up with TRBD1. CDR1 is MDHEN and CDR2 is SYDVKM in the germline V gene. CDR3 length: 15 residues.

Only a few counts were recorded for this clonotype. CDR3: CASSDRDWTQYF. The CDR3 DNA sequence: TGTGCCAGCAGTGACCGGGACTGGACGCAGTACTTC. The chain carries TRBV3-1 and TRBJ2-7, with D maybe TRBD2 (6 bases). Deletions cut 6 bases from V and 9 bases from J, with 15 bases between. This CDR3 is built from 12 residues. Looked up from germline, CDR1 is LGHDT and CDR2 is YNNKEL (reference sequence).

This clonotype appeared a single time. The chain has TRBV2 and TRBJ2-3; D remains ambiguous. The CDR3 is 12 amino acids. From germline, CDR1 is SNHLY and CDR2 FYNNEI. V shed 2 bases and J shed 4 bases, with 4 bases lying between them. The CDR3 protein is CASSEFADTQYF. The CDR3 bases are TGTGCCAGCAGTGAATTCGCAGATACGCAGTATTTT.